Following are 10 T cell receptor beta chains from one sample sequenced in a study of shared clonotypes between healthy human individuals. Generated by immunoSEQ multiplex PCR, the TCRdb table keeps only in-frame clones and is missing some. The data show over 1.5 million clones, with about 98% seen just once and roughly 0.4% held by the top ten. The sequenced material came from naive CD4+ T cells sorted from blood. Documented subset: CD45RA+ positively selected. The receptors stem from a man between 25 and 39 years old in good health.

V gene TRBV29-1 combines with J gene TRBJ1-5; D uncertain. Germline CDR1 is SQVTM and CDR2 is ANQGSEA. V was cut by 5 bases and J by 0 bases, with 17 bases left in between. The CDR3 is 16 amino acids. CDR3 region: CSVLLIGRNSNQPQHF. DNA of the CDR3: TGCAGCGTTTTGTTAATCGGACGGAATAGCAATCAGCCCCAGCATTTT.

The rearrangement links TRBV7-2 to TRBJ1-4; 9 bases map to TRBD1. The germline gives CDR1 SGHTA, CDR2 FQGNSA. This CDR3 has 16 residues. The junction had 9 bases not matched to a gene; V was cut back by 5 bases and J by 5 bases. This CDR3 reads CASSEQGALLNEKLFF. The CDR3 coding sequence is TGTGCCAGCAGCGAACAGGGGGCTCTATTAAATGAAAAACTGTTTTTT.

CDR3 amino acids: CATSKISGRGNTGELFF. The CDR3 DNA follows: TGTGCCACCAGCAAAATTAGCGGGAGGGGAAACACCGGGGAGCTGTTTTTT. The chain carries TRBV15 and TRBJ2-2; 11 bases match TRBD2. Losses at the gene ends were 4 bases for V and 2 bases for J; bases not matched to a gene: 6. The germline CDR1 and CDR2 sequences are LNHNV and YYDKDF (reference sequence). The CDR3 spans 17 residues.

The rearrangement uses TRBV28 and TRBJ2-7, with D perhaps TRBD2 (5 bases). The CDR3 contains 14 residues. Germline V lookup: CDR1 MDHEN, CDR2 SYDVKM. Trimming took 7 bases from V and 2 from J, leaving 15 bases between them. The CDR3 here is CASKVIAPTYEQYF. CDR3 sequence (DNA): TGTGCCAGCAAAGTAATAGCGCCTACCTACGAGCAGTACTTC.

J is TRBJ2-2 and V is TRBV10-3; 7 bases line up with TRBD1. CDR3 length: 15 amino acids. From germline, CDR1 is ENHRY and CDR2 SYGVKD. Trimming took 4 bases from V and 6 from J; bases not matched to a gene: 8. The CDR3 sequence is CAISAPTDRSGELFF. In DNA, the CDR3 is TGTGCCATCAGTGCCCCTACGGACAGGTCCGGGGAGCTGTTTTTT.

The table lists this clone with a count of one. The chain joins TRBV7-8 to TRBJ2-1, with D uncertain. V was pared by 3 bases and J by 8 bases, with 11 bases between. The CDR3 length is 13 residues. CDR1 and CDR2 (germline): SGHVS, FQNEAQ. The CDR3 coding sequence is TGTGCCAGCAGCTTCCCACGTTGGGATGAGCAGTTCTTC. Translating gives CASSFPRWDEQFF.

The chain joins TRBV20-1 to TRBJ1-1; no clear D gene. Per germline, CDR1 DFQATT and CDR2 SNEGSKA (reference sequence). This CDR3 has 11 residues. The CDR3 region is CRPGPRTEAFF. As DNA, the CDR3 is TGCAGACCGGGCCCGAGGACTGAAGCTTTCTTT.

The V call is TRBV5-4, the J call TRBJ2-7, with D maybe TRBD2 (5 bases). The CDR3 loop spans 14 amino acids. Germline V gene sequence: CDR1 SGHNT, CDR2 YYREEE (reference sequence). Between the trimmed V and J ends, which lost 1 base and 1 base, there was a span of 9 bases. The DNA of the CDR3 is TGTGCCAGCAGCTTGAGAGGGCAGTCCTACGAGCAGTACTTC. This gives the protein CASSLRGQSYEQYF.

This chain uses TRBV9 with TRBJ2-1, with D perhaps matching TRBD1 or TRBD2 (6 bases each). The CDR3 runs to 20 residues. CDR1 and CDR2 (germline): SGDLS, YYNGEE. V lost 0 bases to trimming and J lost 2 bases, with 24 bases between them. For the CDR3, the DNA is TGTGCCAGCAGCGTAGGCGGTAGCGGCCTAAGGGGGGAAACCTACAATGAGCAGTTCTTC. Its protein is CASSVGGSGLRGETYNEQFF.

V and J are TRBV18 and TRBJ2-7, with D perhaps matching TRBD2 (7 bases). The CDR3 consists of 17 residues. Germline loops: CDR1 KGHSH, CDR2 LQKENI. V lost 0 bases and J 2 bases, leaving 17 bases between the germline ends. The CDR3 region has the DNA TGTGCCAGCTCACCACCGAGAGGGGGGGCGCAGACCTACGAGCAGTACTTC. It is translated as CASSPPRGGAQTYEQYF.